The table lists the clone carrying this T cell receptor beta chain with a count of one. Its antigen is still unknown. Assay: immunoSEQ multiplex PCR; the TCRdb copy retains only in-frame clones and omits some. This table holds fewer than 200,000 clones, 92% found once. The record originates from a study of T cell responses to AZD1222 COVID-19 vaccine. Study-level points and caveats: Spike-specific TCR breadth and depth both grew after two AZD1222 doses.

This CDR3 region has 17 residues. Germline trimming cut 0 bases from V and 2 bases from J; bases unmatched to any gene: 5. Germline CDR1 and CDR2: LGHNA and YNFKEQ. The receptor was derived from an adult in good health. The sample consisted of peripheral blood, taken on day 0 of AZD1222 vaccination. The chain joins TRBV4-2 to TRBJ2-5; 11 bases are a match to TRBD2. The CDR3 sequence is CASSQDVGTSGQETQYF. In DNA, the CDR3 is TGTGCCAGCAGCCAAGATGTTGGGACTAGCGGACAAGAGACCCAGTACTTC.